This record covers a single TCR beta chain. What it binds is not known. The sample comes from a study of cytomegalovirus exposure and HLA in healthy donors. Study observations and caveats: On later analysis, the bulk of CMV-associated TCR beta chains appeared to be HLA-restricted. An Asian-associated ancestry cluster reportedly showed fewer N-insertions than the roughly 670-donor mean in a later analysis.

Primers included in the PCR were 60 Vbeta and 13 Jbeta primers. Some clones are missing from TCRdb's copy, which holds only in-frame ones; the method was immunoSEQ multiplex PCR. Its listing shows about 39,000 clones. V gave up 1 base and J gave up 2 bases, with 14 bases separating them. Germline V lookup: CDR1 SQVTM, CDR2 ANQGSEA. This CDR3 contains 15 residues. This receptor was obtained from a woman aged 30 to 39 in good health and CMV-seropositive. This chain uses TRBV29-1 with TRBJ1-2; D unresolved. Sequencing was done on a sample of PBMCs. This CDR3 is CSVEARGAANYGYTF. Written as DNA, the CDR3 is TGCAGCGTTGAAGCAAGAGGAGCTGCGAACTATGGCTACACCTTC.